This entry concerns a single T cell receptor (beta chain). Its antigen is still unknown. The data derive from a study of OX40 agonist ivuxolimab in advanced cancers. At the level of the study: Two patients with cutaneous melanoma and one with hepatocellular carcinoma, three in total, showed partial responses.

The data were produced by immunoSEQ multiplex PCR, yet TCRdb's version contains in-frame clones alone and is incomplete. Here the sample spans roughly 100,000 clones, about 87% being singletons. Study-level points and caveats: Antigen specificity was not determined for the expanded peripheral T cells. Within 6 weeks, CD4+ and CD8+ blood T cells expanded clonally at 0.1 to 3.0 mg/kg.

CDR1 and CDR2 (germline): GTSNPN, SVGIG (reference sequence). The CDR3 runs to 12 residues. V shed 7 bases and J shed 10 bases, with 19 bases lying between them. The material was CD4+ or CD8+ T cells sorted from blood, obtained in a trial of the OX40 agonist ivuxolimab. The receptor was derived from an adult with an advanced solid tumor such as melanoma, head and neck, liver or kidney cancer. The gene calls are TRBV30 and TRBJ2-5; D is undetermined. The DNA of the CDR3 is TGTGCCTACCTCTATCGAAGAAGGGACCAGTACTTC. Its protein product is CAYLYRRRDQYF. Full variable domain (missing parts from reference TRBV30 and TRBJ2-5): SQTIHQWPATLVQPVGSPLSLECTVEGTSNPNLYWYRQAAGRGLQLLFYSVGIGQISSEVPQNLSASRPQDRQFILSSKKLLLSDSGFYLCAYLYRRRDQYFGPGTRLLVL.